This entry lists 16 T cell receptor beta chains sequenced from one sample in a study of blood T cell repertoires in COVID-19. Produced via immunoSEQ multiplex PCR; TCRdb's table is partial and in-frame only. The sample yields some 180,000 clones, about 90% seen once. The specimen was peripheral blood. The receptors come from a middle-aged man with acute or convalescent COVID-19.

CDR3 nucleotides: TGTGCCAGCACCGTTGGTGCGGGGCGCTCCTACGAGCAGTACGTC. It is translated as CASTVGAGRSYEQYV. This sequence joins TRBV11-2 and TRBJ2-7; a possible D gene is TRBD2 (6 bases). The CDR3 is made up of 15 amino acids. V lost 7 bases to trimming and J lost 0 bases, with 16 bases between them. The germline V gene encodes CDR1 SGHAT and CDR2 FQNNGV.

The CDR3 DNA reads TGCGCCAGCAGCCAATACGATGCTAACTACGAGCAGTACTTC. Protein product: CASSQYDANYEQYF. The rearrangement joins TRBV4-1 to TRBJ2-7; D gene uncertain. The CDR3 is 14 residues long. CDR1 and CDR2 (germline): MGHRA, YSYEKL. Trimming removed 2 bases at V and 3 bases at J, with 11 bases between.

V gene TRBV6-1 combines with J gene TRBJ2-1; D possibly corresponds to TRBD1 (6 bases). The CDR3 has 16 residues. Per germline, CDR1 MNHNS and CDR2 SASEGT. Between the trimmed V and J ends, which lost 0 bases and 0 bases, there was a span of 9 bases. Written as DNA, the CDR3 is TGTGCCAGCAGTGAAGCACAGGGTATCTCCTACAATGAGCAGTTCTTC. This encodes CASSEAQGISYNEQFF.

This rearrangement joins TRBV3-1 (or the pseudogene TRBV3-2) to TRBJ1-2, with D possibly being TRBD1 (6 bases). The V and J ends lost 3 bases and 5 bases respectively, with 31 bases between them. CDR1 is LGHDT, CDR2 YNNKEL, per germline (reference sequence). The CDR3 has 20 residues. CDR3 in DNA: TGTGCCAGCAGCCACAAGGGGATAATCACCGGGACAACGACTCCTTATGGCTACACCTTC. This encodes CASSHKGIITGTTTPYGYTF.

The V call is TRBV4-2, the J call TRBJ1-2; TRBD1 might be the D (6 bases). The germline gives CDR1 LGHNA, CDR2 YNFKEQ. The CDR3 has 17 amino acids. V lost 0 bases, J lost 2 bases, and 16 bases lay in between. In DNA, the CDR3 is TGTGCCAGCAGCCAAGATTTACTGGCAGGGGTGAACTATGGCTACACCTTC. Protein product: CASSQDLLAGVNYGYTF.

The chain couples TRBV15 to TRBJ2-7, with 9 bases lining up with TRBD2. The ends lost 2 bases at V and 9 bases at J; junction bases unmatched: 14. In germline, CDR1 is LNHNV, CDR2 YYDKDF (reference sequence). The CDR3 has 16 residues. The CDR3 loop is CATSRSRELAGSAQYF. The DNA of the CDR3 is TGTGCCACCAGCAGATCCAGAGAGCTAGCGGGATCAGCGCAGTACTTC.

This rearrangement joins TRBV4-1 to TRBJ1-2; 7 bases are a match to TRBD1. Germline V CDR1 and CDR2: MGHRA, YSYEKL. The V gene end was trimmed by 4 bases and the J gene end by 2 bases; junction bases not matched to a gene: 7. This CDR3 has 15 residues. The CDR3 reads CASSPTGMGNYGYTF. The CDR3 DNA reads TGCGCCAGCAGCCCGACAGGGATGGGAAACTATGGCTACACCTTC.

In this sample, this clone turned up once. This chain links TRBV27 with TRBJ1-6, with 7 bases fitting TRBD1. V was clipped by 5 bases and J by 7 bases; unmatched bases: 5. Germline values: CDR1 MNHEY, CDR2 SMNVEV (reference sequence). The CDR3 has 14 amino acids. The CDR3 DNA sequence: TGTGCCAGCAGTCAGGACAGGAAGAATTCACCCCTCCACTTT. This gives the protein CASSQDRKNSPLHF.

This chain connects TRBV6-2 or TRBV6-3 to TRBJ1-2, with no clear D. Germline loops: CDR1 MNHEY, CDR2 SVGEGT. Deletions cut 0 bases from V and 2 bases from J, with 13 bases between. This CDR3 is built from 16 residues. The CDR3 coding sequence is TGTGCCAGCAGTTACTCGAGCTGGAGGAGAAACTATGGCTACACCTTC. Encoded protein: CASSYSSWRRNYGYTF.

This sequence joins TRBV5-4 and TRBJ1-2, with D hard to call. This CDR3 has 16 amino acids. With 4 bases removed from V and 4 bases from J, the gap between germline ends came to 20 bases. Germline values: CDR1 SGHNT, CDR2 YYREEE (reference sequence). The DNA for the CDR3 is TGTGCCAGCAGCCTCCGGGGTGGAGGGTCTGTCTATGGCTACACCTTC. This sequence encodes CASSLRGGGSVYGYTF.

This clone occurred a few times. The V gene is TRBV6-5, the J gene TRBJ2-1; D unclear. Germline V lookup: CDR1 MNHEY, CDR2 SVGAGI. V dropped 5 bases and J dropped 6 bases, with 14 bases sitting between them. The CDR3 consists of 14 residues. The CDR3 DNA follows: TGTGCCAGCAGTAAACTCCCACCCCCCAATGAGCAGTTCTTC. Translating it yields CASSKLPPPNEQFF.

The DNA for the CDR3 is TGCGCCAGCAGCCATAGGACTAGCGGTACCTACGAGCAGTACTTC. Residues: CASSHRTSGTYEQYF. This sequence joins TRBV4-1 and TRBJ2-7; 10 nucleotides match TRBD2. The CDR3 is 15 residues long. The ends lost 3 bases at V and 2 bases at J; junction bases unmatched: 4. CDR1 is MGHRA, CDR2 YSYEKL, per germline.

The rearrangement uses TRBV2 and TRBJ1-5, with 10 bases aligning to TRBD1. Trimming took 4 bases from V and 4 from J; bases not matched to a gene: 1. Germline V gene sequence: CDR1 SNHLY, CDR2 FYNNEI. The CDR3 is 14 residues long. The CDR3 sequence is CASSGTGGNQPQHF. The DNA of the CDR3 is TGTGCCAGCAGTGGGACAGGGGGTAATCAGCCCCAGCATTTT. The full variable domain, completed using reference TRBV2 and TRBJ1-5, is EPEVTQTPSHQVTQMGQEVILRCVPISNHLYFYWYRQILGQKVEFLVSFYNNEISEKSEIFDDQFSVERPDGSNFTLKIRSTKLEDSAMYFCASSGTGGNQPQHFGDGTRLSIL.

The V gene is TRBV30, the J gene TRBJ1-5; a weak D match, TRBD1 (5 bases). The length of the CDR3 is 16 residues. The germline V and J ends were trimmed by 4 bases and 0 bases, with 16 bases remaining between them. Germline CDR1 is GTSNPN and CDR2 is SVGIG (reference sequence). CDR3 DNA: TGTGCCTGGAACATGGGGGGGTTTGGTAGCAATCAGCCCCAGCATTTT. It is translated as CAWNMGGFGSNQPQHF.

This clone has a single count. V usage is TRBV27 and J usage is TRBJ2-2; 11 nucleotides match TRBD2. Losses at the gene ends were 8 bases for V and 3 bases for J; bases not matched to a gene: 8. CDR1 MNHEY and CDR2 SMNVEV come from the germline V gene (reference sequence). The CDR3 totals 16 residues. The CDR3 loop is CASGTPSGRYTGELFF. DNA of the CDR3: TGTGCCAGCGGTACCCCTAGCGGGAGGTACACCGGGGAGCTGTTTTTT.

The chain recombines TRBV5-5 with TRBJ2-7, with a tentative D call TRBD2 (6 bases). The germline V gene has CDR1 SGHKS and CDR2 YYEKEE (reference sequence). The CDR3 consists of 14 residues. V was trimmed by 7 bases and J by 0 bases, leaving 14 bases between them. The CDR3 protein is CASRLAVSSYEQYF. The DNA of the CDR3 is TGTGCCAGCCGATTAGCGGTTAGCTCCTACGAGCAGTACTTC. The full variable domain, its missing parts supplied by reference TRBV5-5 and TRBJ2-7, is DAGVTQSPTHLIKTRGQQVTLRCSPISGHKSVSWYQQVLGQGPQFIFQYYEKEERGRGNFPDRFSARQFPNYSSELNVNALLLGDSALYLCASRLAVSSYEQYFGPGTRLTVT.